Each of the 13 T cell receptor beta chains below was sequenced from the same sample in a study of blood T cell repertoires in COVID-19. TCRdb keeps only in-frame clones here, not all; method: immunoSEQ multiplex PCR. Of 150,000 to 200,000 clones listed, 86% are singletons. The sequenced material came from PBMCs or T cells enriched from blood (not recorded which). Receptor source: a woman in her thirties or forties in a cohort exposed to, infected with or recovered from COVID-19 (not recorded which).

The chain uses TRBV5-1 and TRBJ2-7, with TRBD2 matching 11 bases. This CDR3 is built from 17 residues. The germline gives CDR1 SGHRS, CDR2 YFSETQ. The J segment lost 4 bases and the V segment lost 3 bases, leaving 12 bases of the junction unmatched. Here the CDR3 DNA reads TGCGCCAGCAGCTCAACCTTTACTAGCGGGGGTGTGTACGAGCAGTACTTC. This codes for CASSSTFTSGGVYEQYF.

The J gene is TRBJ2-3, the V gene TRBV4-3, with D hard to call. The CDR3 contains 16 residues. Germline-derived CDR1 and CDR2 are LGHNA and YSLEER. V was cut by 1 base and J by 1 base, with 12 bases left in between. DNA of the CDR3: TGCGCCAGCAGCCAAGCCTGGCAGATGGGCACAGATACGCAGTATTTT. Its protein is CASSQAWQMGTDTQYF.

This clone showed up just once. The chain is built from TRBV18 and TRBJ1-6, with D hard to call. Trimming took 4 bases from V and 4 from J, leaving 11 bases between them. The V gene's germline CDR1 is KGHSH and CDR2 LQKENI. There are 15 residues in the CDR3. This CDR3 reads CASSQNRDYNSPLHF. In nucleotides, the CDR3 is TGTGCCAGCTCACAAAACAGAGATTATAATTCACCCCTCCACTTT.

The genes are TRBV3-1 (or the pseudogene TRBV3-2) and TRBJ2-3; perhaps TRBD2 as D (6 bases). Looked up from germline, CDR1 is LGHDT and CDR2 is YNNKEL (reference sequence). The V gene lost 1 base and the J gene lost 2 bases, with 7 bases spanning the gap. The length of the CDR3 is 14 residues. CDR3 sequence reads: CASSQGTNTDTQYF. CDR3 bases: TGTGCCAGCAGCCAAGGGACTAACACAGATACGCAGTATTTT.

This clone was detected only once. V is TRBV9 and J is TRBJ2-7; 7 bases are a match to TRBD1. The CDR3 runs to 14 residues. The germline V gene encodes CDR1 SGDLS and CDR2 YYNGEE. V dropped 0 bases and J dropped 1; count of bases not matched to a gene: 1. In nucleotides, the CDR3 is TGTGCCAGCAGCGTAGGGGGACAGTCCTACGAGCAGTACTTC. It codes for CASSVGGQSYEQYF.

The chain employs TRBV7-2 and TRBJ2-1; D is possibly TRBD1 (6 bases). V shed 4 bases and J shed 8 bases, with 12 bases lying between them. CDR1 is SGHTA, CDR2 FQGNSA, per germline. CDR3 length equals 13 residues. CDR3 in amino acids: CASSSQGFDEQFF. The CDR3 DNA follows: TGTGCCAGCAGCTCTCAGGGGTTCGATGAGCAGTTCTTC.

CDR3 sequence reads: CASSYSFPGDNYGYTF. In DNA, the CDR3 is TGTGCCAGCAGTTACTCTTTCCCAGGGGATAACTATGGCTACACCTTC. The rearrangement uses TRBV6-5 and TRBJ1-2, with D possibly TRBD1 on 6 matching bases. The germline V gene encodes CDR1 MNHEY and CDR2 SVGAGI. The CDR3 extends over 16 amino acids. Trimming pared 0 bases from V and 1 base from J, leaving 12 bases between.

The genes are TRBV3-1 (or the pseudogene TRBV3-2) and TRBJ2-5; D is possibly TRBD2 (5 bases). Between the trimmed V and J ends, which lost 1 base and 5 bases, there was a span of 14 bases. Germline V gene sequence: CDR1 LGHDT, CDR2 YNNKEL (reference sequence). The CDR3 is made up of 15 amino acids. The CDR3 DNA reads TGTGCCAGCAGCCAAGGGGTACAGCGAGGGGAGACCCAGTACTTC. Translation gives CASSQGVQRGETQYF.

This chain joins TRBV11-3 and TRBJ2-1, with TRBD2 identical over 11 bases. The CDR3 loop spans 15 amino acids. V shed 4 bases, J shed 5 bases, and the junction held 4 bases outside the gene matches. The germline gives CDR1 SGHNT, CDR2 YENEEA. For the CDR3, the DNA is TGTGCCAGCAGCTCCCGACTAGCGGGACACAATGAGCAGTTCTTC. Translated: CASSSRLAGHNEQFF.

In this sample, this clone turned up once. V usage is TRBV7-9 and J usage is TRBJ2-7; D is possibly TRBD1 (6 bases). The germline CDR1 and CDR2 sequences are SEHNR and FQNEAQ (reference sequence). The CDR3 extends over 12 amino acids. The V end lost 11 bases, the J end lost 7 bases, and 18 bases lay between the germline ends. The CDR3, as DNA: TGTGCCTCCCAGCTGGGGGCTAATGAGCAGTACTTC. As protein: CASQLGANEQYF.

V and J are TRBV27 and TRBJ1-3; D is undetermined. Trimming took off 7 bases at V and 0 bases at J, with 16 bases between the two ends. Germline V gives CDR1 MNHEY, CDR2 SMNVEV (reference sequence). The CDR3 is 16 amino acids. For the CDR3, the DNA is TGTGCCAGCAAGGGATCCGGGAGCTTCTCTGGAAACACCATATATTTT. The encoded protein is CASKGSGSFSGNTIYF.

The chain uses TRBV19 and TRBJ1-2, with D possibly TRBD1 on 6 matching bases. The V end lost 4 bases, the J end lost 0 bases, and 9 bases lay between the germline ends. The CDR3 spans 14 residues. CDR1 and CDR2 (germline): LNHDA, SQIVND (reference sequence). CDR3 DNA sequence: TGTGCCAGTAGTACTCACAGGGCTAACTATGGCTACACCTTC. It specifies CASSTHRANYGYTF.

The chain couples TRBV9 to TRBJ2-1; TRBD2 agrees at 7 bases. The germline V gene encodes CDR1 SGDLS and CDR2 YYNGEE. The length of the CDR3 is 17 residues. V shed 2 bases and J 0 bases; nucleotides not matched to a gene: 8. The CDR3: CASSVGSGPSSYNEQFF. The DNA for the CDR3 is TGTGCCAGCAGCGTGGGTAGCGGGCCGAGCTCCTACAATGAGCAGTTCTTC.